Described below is a single TCR beta chain sequence and its context. MiXCR, run by TCRdb on the reads, gives a single entry per CDR3 protein. The profile shows approximately 500,000 distinct CDR3 sequences, about a quarter of them singletons. The data belong to a study of T cell repertoires in cytomegalovirus infection. Germline lookup yields CDR1 LNHDA and CDR2 SQIVND (reference sequence). V was cut by 6 bases and J by 4 bases, with 19 bases left in between. This CDR3 region has 16 residues. Sequenced sample: PBMCs. The receptor was isolated from a human donor in good health (CMV status not recorded). Some clones in this sample may be carry-over from other donors' samples. The chain links TRBV19 to TRBJ1-5; a possible D gene is TRBD1 (5 bases). The CDR3: CASRPGKGPGNQPQHF. The CDR3 DNA reads TGTGCCAGTAGACCTGGGAAGGGGCCAGGGAATCAGCCCCAGCATTTT.